This note documents a single T cell receptor beta chain sequence. The antigen this receptor binds is unknown. No base quality values were provided; no much bigger clone lies one nucleotide off. This sample is drawn from a study of blood T cells in healthy people across ages (dated by TCRdb to about 2015). Regarding the study in general: In model experiments, template switching captured roughly one uniquely barcoded TCR beta cDNA molecule for every two T cells. Age-related changes in TCR beta repertoire diversity were measured in the study by deep sequencing normalized with unique cDNA molecular identifiers. Donors were grouped into four age groups: young (average approximately 15 years), middle-aged (roughly 38), aged (around 66) and long-lived (approximately 78). Using the same blood draw, the study looked at two additional independent replicas of 1 million unique cDNA reads for two donors, one aged 18 to 29 and the other aged 80 or older. General conclusions and limits of the study: Because donor CMV infection status was unknown, age-related changes in expanded clonotypes were potentially confounded. Compared with the aged group, the long-lived group had more naive CD4+ T cells, fewer expanded clones and increased TCR diversity, a pattern suggesting age selection. As age increased, observed TCR beta diversity per million T cells dropped in a roughly linear way, and a significant reduction was already evident by age 40. Estimates of total diversity based on one million sequenced T cells were regarded as lower bounds and as underestimates. Conclusive comparison of naive and antigen-experienced compartments was prevented by the profiling of bulk unsorted PBMCs. A strong correlation was found between observed TCR beta diversity and the percentage of naive T cells measured by flow cytometry.

Donors were a few dozen systemically healthy Caucasian individuals from Russia aged roughly 6 to 90 years. Approximately 11 milliliters of peripheral blood were drawn from each donor into EDTA-treated Vacutainer tubes. Ficoll-Paque density-gradient centrifugation was used to isolate PBMCs, with at least 7 million per sample. Trizol reagent was used to extract total RNA from the PBMCs, yielding at least 6 micrograms per sample. The percentages of naive CD45RAhigh/CD27high T cells were determined by flow cytometry on a PBMC aliquot from every donor. The CDR3 sequence holds 15 residues, the cysteine and phenylalanine included. Only the CDR3 DNA is retained, 45 bases long and in frame from the first base. The CDR1 and CDR2 encoded by the germline V gene are MGHRA and YSYEKL. V has 0 bases trimmed and J has 6 bases trimmed; junction bases matching no gene number 4. Libraries were constructed by 5' RACE. The sequencing machine was an Illumina HiSeq 2500. A second about 7 to 11 cycle PCR used a sample-barcoded 5' primer and a J-beta primer mix. Each TCR beta cDNA molecule received a unique molecular identifier from a template-switch 5' adaptor carrying 12 random nucleotides. At least 3 million CDR3-containing paired-end reads were obtained from each sample. First-strand cDNA synthesis was performed from all RNA using the Mint cDNA synthesis kit, with priming by a TRBC-specific oligonucleotide. After uracil-DNA glycosylase treatment, a first 18-cycle PCR used universal primers M1SS and BC2_uni_R on all cDNA. Concerning the study's data processing: Normalization of each sample was performed by random selection of 1 million high-quality reads, each carrying a distinct molecular identifier. Instead of being binned into consensus sequences, reads that shared molecular identifiers were thrown out. MiTCR, with a Q25 quality threshold and the strictest error-elimination algorithm, was used for CDR3 identification, clonotype clustering and error correction. Lower-bound total TCR beta diversity was estimated with a nonparametric unseen species model using Euler transformation. The public sequencing data were trimmed at Q25 with fastp and processed into clonotypes with MiXCR by TCRdb, which kept only in-frame beta chains. Each entry merges the rows of one CDR3 protein and shows their most common DNA and genes. In this record, the V and J calls reflect TCRdb's handling and not the investigators' own analysis. In all, the sample holds fewer than 1,200,000 distinct CDR3 sequences, and approximately 25% of those were seen once. Clones ranked in the top ten supply approximately 0.7% of the sample.

Another study also made use of these data, one on T cells of mothers and their children. The second study's paper adds: Donors were nine systemically healthy Caucasian individuals: three mothers and their six children. cDNA synthesis consumed the entire amount of extracted RNA, loaded at roughly 1.5 ug RNA in each 15 ul reaction. In the second PCR, the M1S primer introduced both the sample barcodes and 2-4 random nucleotides. More than 8 million TCR beta CDR3 reads were obtained from each mother, and some 3.3 million reads were obtained from each child. Thymic selection similarly shapes TCR recombination output in related and unrelated pairs, with minor effect from inherited differences. Normalized repertoire overlap was always slightly but never significantly higher in related than unrelated mother-child pairs. With a sensitivity of about 100 clones per million clonotypes, no persistent microchimeric T cell clones were detected. To look for features that set related mother-child pairs apart from unrelated individuals, the researchers ran deep NGS to compare the TCR beta repertoires of mothers and children. The mean age was about 38 +/- 4 years for the mothers and roughly 11 +/- 4 years for the children. Libraries were sequenced on Illumina HiSeq 2000 with 100+100 nt paired-end reads after adapter ligation with NEBNext reagents. To prevent cross-contamination, the mother and child libraries were prepared one month apart and sequenced in separate runs. For each donor, somewhere between roughly 500,000 and 2,100,000 distinct TCR beta clonotypes were identified. Naive TCR beta clonotypes were estimated from low-frequency clonotypes matched to each donor's FACS-determined naive share, without sorting.

The receptor was isolated from a girl aged 2 to 10 in good health. Sequencing was performed on blood. The chain joins TRBV4-1 to TRBJ1-3; 8 of the junction bases match TRBD1. The CDR3 protein: CASSQDMQGANTIYF. In nucleotide form, the sequence is TGCGCCAGCAGCCAAGATATGCAGGGGGCAAACACCATATATTTT.